These 29 T cell receptor beta chains share one sample of origin, sequenced in a study of T-cell reconstitution after alpha-beta-depleted transplantation in children. Molecular barcoding with unique molecular identifiers was used for the TCRbeta library. A single record per CDR3 protein comes from TCRdb applying MiXCR to the PCR reads. The sample yields fewer than 550,000 distinct CDR3 sequences, 11% seen once. The specimen comprised PBMCs, mostly from graft donor cells, sampled 180 days after TCRalphabeta/CD19-depleted stem cell transplant. All receptors derive from a female patient under 10 years old who had a stem cell transplant for aplastic anemia, so the T cells may come from the graft donor.

The chain recombines TRBV7-3 with TRBJ2-3; TRBD1 aligns across 9 bases. The CDR3 has 16 amino acids. Germline assignment: CDR1 SGHTA and CDR2 FQGTGA. V dropped 4 bases and J dropped 1; count of bases not matched to a gene: 6. CDR3 residues: CASSSYRGRGTDTQYF. CDR3 in DNA: TGTGCCAGCAGCTCATACAGGGGGCGCGGCACAGATACGCAGTATTTT.

The rearrangement links TRBV12-3 or TRBV12-4 to TRBJ1-1, with D possibly matching TRBD1 (5 bases). This CDR3 region has 14 residues. Trimming left V 2 bases short and J 6 bases short, with 13 bases between. The CDR3 DNA is TGTGCCAGCAGTTTAAGGGGCGTCACAGCTGAAGCTTTCTTT. This encodes CASSLRGVTAEAFF.

This clonotype appeared a few times. The chain uses TRBV7-2 and TRBJ2-5, with 10 bases aligning to TRBD2. The CDR3 consists of 14 residues. V dropped 5 bases and J dropped 5; count of bases not matched to a gene: 5. Germline V gene data show CDR1 as SGHTA and CDR2 as FQGNSA. The chain's CDR3 is CASSILGLAETQYF. The CDR3 DNA sequence: TGTGCCAGCAGCATATTGGGACTAGCGGAGACCCAGTACTTC.

This clonotype appeared many times. CDR3 in DNA: TGTGCCAGCAGTTTAACCAGGGTCTCACCCCTCCACTTT. Protein product: CASSLTRVSPLHF. The chain links TRBV27 to TRBJ1-6, with a possible D match to TRBD1 (5 bases). CDR1 is MNHEY, CDR2 SMNVEV, per germline (reference sequence). Trimming took off 2 bases at V and 10 bases at J, with 9 bases between the two ends. The CDR3 length is 13 residues.

The table lists this clonotype with a count of one. V usage is TRBV20-1 and J usage is TRBJ1-2; D unresolved. The V and J ends lost 0 bases and 1 base respectively, with 18 bases between them. The V gene's germline CDR1 is DFQATT and CDR2 SNEGSKA (reference sequence). This CDR3 contains 17 residues. The CDR3 sequence: CSARDSDSEAYNYGYTF. CDR3 in DNA: TGCAGTGCTAGAGATAGCGATTCAGAGGCCTATAACTATGGCTACACCTTC.

This clonotype was counted only a few times. As DNA, the CDR3 is TGCGCCAGCAGCCAAGTCCCCCCTTCAGATACGCAGTATTTT. Translating it yields CASSQVPPSDTQYF. The J gene is TRBJ2-3, the V gene TRBV4-1; D is unresolved. CDR1 is MGHRA, CDR2 YSYEKL, per germline. The CDR3 totals 14 residues. The V and J ends lost 1 base and 4 bases respectively, with 9 bases between them.

Remarks on this clonotype: A read error may be the cause here, since a much bigger clone is one base away. This chain joins TRBV5-1 and TRBJ2-1, with 7 nucleotides matching TRBD2. Germline V gives CDR1 SGHRS, CDR2 YFSETQ. There are 14 residues in the CDR3. Trimming cost V 0 bases and J 5 bases; bases outside gene matches: 2. The CDR3 nucleotides read TGCGCCAGCAGCTTGGGGGGGGGAGACAATGAGCAGTTCTTC. It specifies CASSLGGGDNEQFF.

The chain employs TRBV5-1 and TRBJ2-1; D unclear. The CDR3 contains 14 residues. V was shortened by 3 bases and J by 3 bases, with 10 bases between the two germline ends. The germline gives CDR1 SGHRS, CDR2 YFSETQ. CDR3 region: CASSSLFFYNEQFF. Here the CDR3 DNA reads TGCGCCAGCAGCTCTCTTTTCTTCTACAATGAGCAGTTCTTC.

This clonotype was seen repeatedly, ten times or more. This chain links TRBV12-3 or TRBV12-4 with TRBJ2-1; 9 positions match TRBD2. CDR3 length: 15 amino acids. V trimming: 3 bases; J trimming: 7 bases; junction bases outside the gene matches: 7. CDR3 DNA: TGTGCCAGCAGTTTTCCAGCGGGAGGCACGAATGAGCAGTTCTTC. It is translated as CASSFPAGGTNEQFF.

There are many counts of this clonotype. The V gene is TRBV29-1, the J gene TRBJ2-7; D is possibly TRBD2 (6 bases). The germline CDR1 and CDR2 sequences are SQVTM and ANQGSEA. The CDR3 totals 15 residues. V shed 0 bases and J shed 2 bases, with 14 bases lying between them. The CDR3 nucleotides are TGCAGCGTTGAAGATCCCCGCGGGACGGCCTACGAGCAGTACTTC. It translates to CSVEDPRGTAYEQYF.

The rearrangement uses TRBV12-3 or TRBV12-4 and TRBJ2-3; 9 bases fit TRBD2. This CDR3 region has 14 residues. V dropped 8 bases and J dropped 5; count of bases not matched to a gene: 8. The CDR3 reads CASGVAGGQDTQYF. The CDR3 coding sequence is TGTGCCAGCGGCGTGGCGGGGGGGCAAGATACGCAGTATTTT.

This sequence joins TRBV27 and TRBJ2-1, with TRBD2 matching 8 bases. Trimming at V came to 3 bases and at J to 10 bases, leaving 11 bases not matched to a gene. CDR1 MNHEY and CDR2 SMNVEV come from the germline V gene (reference sequence). The CDR3 has 15 amino acids. The CDR3 coding sequence is TGTGCCAGCAGTTTGGGGACTAGGAGACAAAGGGAGCAGTTCTTC. Its protein product is CASSLGTRRQREQFF.

The V and J genes are TRBV29-1 and TRBJ2-1; 7 bases match TRBD2. The CDR3 sequence is 14 residues long. V trimming: 8 bases; J trimming: 0 bases; junction bases outside the gene matches: 7. CDR1 is SQVTM and CDR2 is ANQGSEA in the germline V gene. CDR3 sequence reads: CSSVGGSSYNEQFF. The DNA for the CDR3 is TGCAGCTCTGTAGGCGGGAGCTCCTACAATGAGCAGTTCTTC.

This clonotype appeared many times. The chain couples TRBV9 to TRBJ2-2; D gene uncertain. Germline CDR1 reads SGDLS; CDR2 reads YYNGEE. The ends were cut back, 0 bases at V and 0 bases at J, with 6 bases in the middle. The CDR3 length is 15 residues. The CDR3 DNA sequence: TGTGCCAGCAGCGTAGAACCGGCGAACACCGGGGAGCTGTTTTTT. This encodes CASSVEPANTGELFF.

The chain combines TRBV7-6 with TRBJ1-4, with 7 bases aligning to TRBD1. This CDR3 is built from 13 residues. The germline V gene encodes CDR1 SGHVS and CDR2 FNYEAQ. Trimming took 4 bases from V and 14 from J; bases not matched to a gene: 10. The DNA for the CDR3 is TGTGCCAGCAGCTCGGACAGGTTGGACGGTCTGTTTTTT. Its translation is CASSSDRLDGLFF. Full variable domain (outside the CDR3, taken from reference TRBV7-6 and TRBJ1-4): GAGVSQSPRYKVTKRGQDVALRCDPISGHVSLYWYRQALGQGPEFLTYFNYEAQQDKSGLPNDRFSAERPEGSISTLTIQRTEQRDSAMYRCASSSDRLDGLFFGSGTQLSVL.

This clonotype was seen more than once but under ten times. The rearrangement joins TRBV7-9 to TRBJ1-2, with a possible D match to TRBD1 (5 bases). Trimming pared 2 bases from V and 8 bases from J, leaving 21 bases between. The CDR3 consists of 16 residues. Looked up from germline, CDR1 is SEHNR and CDR2 is FQNEAQ (reference sequence). The CDR3 region has the DNA TGTGCCAGCAGCTTAAATTGGCCGACAGCCCAGGAGGGCTACACCTTC. Translated, it gives CASSLNWPTAQEGYTF. Drawing the rest from reference TRBV7-9 and TRBJ1-2, the complete variable domain is DTGVSQNPRHKITKRGQNVTFRCDPISEHNRLYWYRQTLGQGPEFLTYFQNEAQLEKSRLLSDRFSAERPKGSFSTLEIQRTEQGDSAMYLCASSLNWPTAQEGYTFGSGTRLTVV.

J is TRBJ2-3 and V is TRBV7-6, with 7 bases that match TRBD2. The CDR3 is 16 residues long. The V gene's germline CDR1 is SGHVS and CDR2 FNYEAQ. The V gene end was trimmed by 1 base and the J gene end by 2 bases; junction bases not matched to a gene: 6. CDR3 in amino acids: CASSLDWGGTTDTQYF. The CDR3, as DNA: TGTGCCAGCAGCTTAGATTGGGGGGGGACCACAGATACGCAGTATTTT.

This clonotype has a handful of counts. The chain carries TRBV4-2 and TRBJ2-2; no clear D. Per germline, CDR1 LGHNA and CDR2 YNFKEQ. This CDR3 contains 17 residues. V was pared by 8 bases and J by 6 bases, with 25 bases between. CDR3 nucleotides: TGTGCCAGCCACCACACCAAAAGAGCCCAAAAGGCCGGGGAGCTGTTTTTT. It yields the protein CASHHTKRAQKAGELFF.

This clonotype was seen once. The chain combines TRBV11-3 with TRBJ2-1; possible D gene TRBD1, 6 bases. Germline assignment: CDR1 SGHNT and CDR2 YENEEA. The CDR3 runs to 15 residues. The V end was cut by 5 bases, the J end by 3 bases, with 14 bases between. CDR3 in DNA: TGTGCCAGCAGCGCTCGGGACACGATCTACAATGAGCAGTTCTTC. Amino acid sequence: CASSARDTIYNEQFF.

Only a few counts were recorded for this clonotype. The chain couples TRBV28 to TRBJ2-7; D ambiguous. Trimming cost V 6 bases and J 7 bases, with 10 bases left between them. Per the germline V gene, CDR1 is MDHEN and CDR2 is SYDVKM. The CDR3 runs 11 residues. The CDR3 protein is CASSPMGEQYF. The CDR3 nucleotides read TGTGCCAGCAGCCCAATGGGGGAGCAGTACTTC. The entire variable domain, with the rest obtained from reference TRBV28 and TRBJ2-7, is as follows: DVKVTQSSRYLVKRTGEKVFLECVQDMDHENMFWYRQDPGLGLRLIYFSYDVKMKEKGDIPEGYSVSREKKERFSLILESASTNQTSMYLCASSPMGEQYFGPGTRLTVT.

DNA for the CDR3: TGTGCCATCAGTGCCCTGGACAGGGGTTACGAGCAGTACTTC. Translation: CAISALDRGYEQYF. This chain links TRBV10-3 with TRBJ2-7; 9 bases line up with TRBD1. Germline values: CDR1 ENHRY, CDR2 SYGVKD. Trimming cost V 4 bases and J 4 bases; bases outside gene matches: 5. CDR3 length equals 14 residues.

This chain uses TRBV4-3 with TRBJ2-7; TRBD2 might be the D (5 bases). V lost 0 bases to trimming and J lost 0 bases, with 15 bases between them. CDR1 and CDR2 from the germline V gene are LGHNA and YSLEER. This CDR3 has 17 residues. Here the CDR3 DNA reads TGCGCCAGCAGCCAAGATCCCGCACGGGGTACCTCCTACGAGCAGTACTTC. Its protein is CASSQDPARGTSYEQYF.

The chain couples TRBV4-3 to TRBJ2-7; the match to TRBD1 covers 9 bases. The trim removed 0 bases at V and 6 bases at J, leaving 6 bases unmatched. The CDR3 runs to 15 residues. Germline assignment: CDR1 LGHNA and CDR2 YSLEER. The CDR3 DNA sequence: TGCGCCAGCAGCCAAGACGGGACAGGGTGGACCGAGCAGTACTTC. As protein: CASSQDGTGWTEQYF.

In this sample, this clonotype turned up a few times. The rearrangement links TRBV28 to TRBJ2-7, with D unresolved. V was trimmed by 6 bases and J by 3 bases, leaving 24 bases between them. The CDR3 is 17 residues long. The germline CDR1 and CDR2 sequences are MDHEN and SYDVKM. CDR3 DNA: TGTGCCAGCAGCCGGATCCGGGCAACCGGACGAGACTACGAGCAGTACTTC. Translating gives CASSRIRATGRDYEQYF.

This clonotype was picked up a small number of times. In nucleotides, the CDR3 is TGCGCCAGCAGCCAAGAGCCGCGACAGGGGGCCGAGACCCAGTACTTC. Protein: CASSQEPRQGAETQYF. The rearrangement links TRBV4-3 to TRBJ2-5, with 10 bases identical to TRBD1. This CDR3 comprises 16 residues. In germline, CDR1 is LGHNA, CDR2 YSLEER. With V trimmed by 0 bases and J by 5 bases, 6 bases remained unmatched.

The chain joins TRBV29-1 to TRBJ2-2, with 9 nucleotides matching TRBD2. With 7 bases clipped from V and 6 bases from J, the junction kept 12 bases outside the gene matches. From germline, CDR1 is SQVTM and CDR2 ANQGSEA. The CDR3 has 15 amino acids. This CDR3 is CSARSSGGRAGELFF. As DNA, the CDR3 is TGCAGCGCCAGGAGTAGCGGCGGGAGGGCCGGGGAGCTGTTTTTT.

This clonotype was observed a few times. The V gene is TRBV9, the J gene TRBJ2-1, with TRBD2 matching 8 bases. This CDR3 spans 15 amino acids. CDR1 is SGDLS, CDR2 YYNGEE, per germline. With 4 bases clipped from V and 1 base from J, the junction kept 4 bases outside the gene matches. This CDR3 is CASSTERESYNEQFF. The DNA of the CDR3 is TGTGCCAGCAGCACCGAGCGGGAGTCCTACAATGAGCAGTTCTTC.

This chain connects TRBV29-1 to TRBJ1-1; maybe TRBD1 (6 bases). Trimming pared 0 bases from V and 4 bases from J, leaving 21 bases between. This CDR3 is 17 amino acids long. The germline gives CDR1 SQVTM, CDR2 ANQGSEA. The CDR3 reads CSVEEPYRGQGSTEAFF. The CDR3, as DNA: TGCAGCGTTGAAGAACCATACCGGGGGCAGGGGAGCACTGAAGCTTTCTTT.

This clonotype has a handful of counts. The chain employs TRBV7-6 and TRBJ2-7, with 11 bases identical to TRBD2. Trimming cost V 5 bases and J 1 base; bases outside gene matches: 4. This CDR3 comprises 15 residues. Germline V gene lookup returns CDR1 SGHVS and CDR2 FNYEAQ. The CDR3 region is CASSPTSGVSYEQYF. CDR3 bases: TGTGCCAGCAGCCCGACTAGCGGGGTTTCCTACGAGCAGTACTTC.